This T cell receptor beta chain was found in a study of blood T cell repertoires in COVID-19. Study-level information: PBMCs, B-cell-depleted T cells, or T cells provided the cDNA or gDNA that made up the material.

In terms of age and location, participants ranged from about 18 to 90 years and lived in about 25 US areas. Germline V gene sequence: CDR1 LGHNA, CDR2 YNFKEQ. J lost 1 base, V lost 0 bases, and 14 bases had no gene match. This CDR3 region has 20 residues. In the authors' workflow: Scientists estimated how many nucleated cells there were by amplifying reference gene primers. TCRdb keeps only in-frame clones here, not all; method: immunoSEQ multiplex PCR. The DNA was the basis for D and trimming; V, J and clone size are from that table. Of 250,000 or so clones in the sample, about nine tenths were seen once.

This receptor was identified in a human donor in a cohort exposed to, infected with or recovered from COVID-19 (not recorded which). The donor label of this sample is uncertain. V is TRBV4-2 and J is TRBJ2-2, with 7 nucleotides matching TRBD1. The sample consisted of PBMCs or T cells enriched from blood (not recorded which). CDR3 sequence (DNA): TGTGCCAGCAGCCAAGATCAAATAAGGGACAGCCTAATGAACACCGGGGAGCTGTTTTTT. Translating gives CASSQDQIRDSLMNTGELFF.